This T cell receptor (beta chain) was sequenced during a study of blood T cell dynamics during melanoma immunotherapy. The time point denotes: pre-treatment baseline. Regarding the study as a whole: It remained unknown if the driving T cell clones were melanoma-specific.

Sequencing used immunoSEQ multiplex PCR; TCRdb keeps in-frame clones, though not all of them. Among 15,000 to 20,000 clones listed, roughly 92% were seen once. For this clone: Its antigen remains unknown.

V lost 8 bases and J 1 base, leaving 15 bases between the germline ends. This CDR3 region has 15 residues. Germline loops: CDR1 SGHTA, CDR2 FQGNSA. The V call is TRBV7-2, the J call TRBJ1-5; the D gene is possibly TRBD1 (6 bases). The starting material was blood, obtained from a patient treated with checkpoint blockade. The source is a human donor with melanoma. CDR3 coding DNA: TGTGCCAGCTCCCCTGGGGGCAGCAGCAATCAGCCCCAGCATTTT. Its protein product is CASSPGGSSNQPQHF.